This paragraph covers one T cell receptor (beta chain) sequence. No antigen is known for it. These data come from a study of cytomegalovirus exposure and HLA in healthy donors. Findings and limits, study-wide: In terms of immune exposure information, only CMV serostatus was available. As a later analysis showed, a missense DCLRE1C variant was linked to trimming of TCR beta V- and J-genes. The analysis excluded some indistinguishable V segments, including TRBV6-2 and TRBV6-3.

PCR used 60 Vbeta primers and 13 Jbeta primers. Clones were sequenced by immunoSEQ multiplex PCR, and TCRdb holds only the in-frame ones, with some missing. Of roughly 140,000 clones in the sample, around three quarters were seen once. Germline V lookup: CDR1 WNHNN, CDR2 SYGVQD (reference sequence). This CDR3 contains 16 residues. Trimming took 0 bases from V and 2 from J; bases not matched to a gene: 5. The chain is built from TRBV10-1 and TRBJ2-7; 9 positions agree with TRBD2. The sample taken for sequencing was PBMCs. This clonotype was sampled from a man aged 30 to 39 in good health and CMV-seronegative. The chain's CDR3 is CASSESIAGETYEQYF. In DNA, the CDR3 is TGCGCCAGCAGTGAGTCGATAGCGGGAGAAACCTACGAGCAGTACTTC.